The rows below give T cell receptor beta chains drawn from one sample of a study of identical twins. A single record per CDR3 protein comes from TCRdb applying MiXCR to the 5' RACE reads. The sample lists roughly 1,500,000 distinct CDR3 sequences, about 31% occurring once. The sequenced sample was cord blood. These receptors were collected from a newborn girl in good health. CDR3s leave out the opening cysteine and the closing phenylalanine or tryptophan. Clone size, where shown, is once, few, many, or a class for clones that have expanded.

>TRBV30|-|TRBJ2-4
AWSRLAKNIQY
>TRBV20-1|-|TRBJ2-1
SAEYIAGQF
>TRBV9|few|TRBJ2-1
ASSVAPSTLYNEQF
>TRBV12-3/TRBV12-4|few|TRBJ2-1
ASTRTSGGTGSYNEQF
>TRBV10-3|-|TRBJ2-5
AISESGYQETQY
>TRBV28|few|TRBJ2-7
ASRPGRRSYEQY
>TRBV11-3|few|TRBJ2-4
ASSLGGQGGTKNIQY
>TRBV28|-|TRBJ2-7
ASSYYRDRGGYEQY
>TRBV5-1|-|TRBJ2-7
ASSLGTGPSGEQY
>TRBV30|-|TRBJ2-3
AWSGGTDTQY
>TRBV6-2/TRBV6-3|-|TRBJ2-3
AGSYPGTGLVDTQY
>TRBV27|few|TRBJ1-2
ASSPRDTNGYT
>TRBV7-9|-|TRBJ2-2
ASRASGRLTNTGELF
>TRBV10-3|-|TRBJ1-1
ATLVPGQVGSTEAF
>TRBV18|-|TRBJ2-1
ASSPQSRDEQF
>TRBV20-1|-|TRBJ2-7
SGSPEAGTGAYEQY
>TRBV7-9|-|TRBJ1-1
ASSLASRRTEAF
>TRBV3-1|-|TRBJ2-1
ASSRLAGGTSNEQF
>TRBV20-1|few|TRBJ1-2
SASGGHPGYT
>TRBV5-1|many|TRBJ2-1
ASSRLAGGLVDEQF
>TRBV5-1|few|TRBJ2-5
ASSLPPSGGGRRGEQY
>TRBV19|once|TRBJ2-1
AGSISAGVTYNEQF
>TRBV5-1|-|TRBJ2-5
ASSSIFVGGEAQY
>TRBV7-2|-|TRBJ1-1
ASSLAVQMNTEAF
>TRBV7-6|-|TRBJ1-2
AGSQNAWANYGYT
>TRBV7-9|-|TRBJ2-5
ASSLGSTYQETQY
>TRBV7-2|few|TRBJ2-1
ASSFGSSGRWNEQF
>TRBV2|many|TRBJ2-3
ASSVLAGVTDTQY
>TRBV29-1|few|TRBJ2-7
SVAHRTSYEQY
>TRBV2|-|-
ASSDSRAHYEQY
>TRBV2|-|TRBJ2-1
ASSVESSSYNEQF
>TRBV29-1|many|TRBJ2-1
SVIPLGLAGYNEQF
>TRBV24-1|few|TRBJ2-5
ATSEEPQETQY
>TRBV7-6|few|TRBJ2-7
ASSLGPRAYEQY
>TRBV28|-|TRBJ2-1
ASSLGVGRAGVSYNEQF
>TRBV12-3/TRBV12-4|-|TRBJ2-3
ASNIGLLADTQY
>TRBV3-1|once|TRBJ2-5
ASSQVAGAYNEQY
>TRBV24-1|-|TRBJ2-2
ATSDPSGRTMNTGELF
>TRBV20-1|once|-
SAKRGPFSYEQY
>TRBV20-1|few|TRBJ2-3
SPGVAGDWPSTDTQY
>TRBV20-1|few|TRBJ2-3
SGSSTDTQY
>TRBV6-1|-|TRBJ1-6
ASSSFLDRASPLH
>TRBV5-1|-|TRBJ1-2
ASWSGTQYGYT
>TRBV13|many|TRBJ1-2
ASSTGGGYT
>TRBV2|few|TRBJ2-7
ASTTPSREQY
>TRBV30|-|TRBJ2-1
ALLAGGDEQF
>TRBV11-1|many|TRBJ2-3
ASSLRGTRTDTQY
>TRBV29-1|many|TRBJ2-4
SVRWENSIQY
>TRBV28|-|TRBJ2-7
ASRCEEGEQRTYEQY
>TRBV28|many|TRBJ2-5
ASSLTSVRETQY
>TRBV7-6|few|TRBJ1-2
ASSLGSSTNYGYT
>TRBV25-1|-|TRBJ2-7
ASRLQFYGQY
>TRBV28|-|TRBJ2-1
ASRRGLGTSGHNEQF
>TRBV5-6|-|TRBJ1-4
ASSFNLEKLF
>TRBV5-1|few|TRBJ2-7
ASSLGDRSKLYEQY
>TRBV12-3/TRBV12-4|-|TRBJ2-1
ASSLPTRLAGGKVNKQF
>TRBV20-1|-|TRBJ2-7
SASRGQLSYEQY
>TRBV3-1|few|TRBJ2-7
ASSQDQVGAYEQY
>TRBV28|-|TRBJ2-7
AGSLTVYEQY
>TRBV24-1|-|TRBJ2-1
ATSDGTGGNERF